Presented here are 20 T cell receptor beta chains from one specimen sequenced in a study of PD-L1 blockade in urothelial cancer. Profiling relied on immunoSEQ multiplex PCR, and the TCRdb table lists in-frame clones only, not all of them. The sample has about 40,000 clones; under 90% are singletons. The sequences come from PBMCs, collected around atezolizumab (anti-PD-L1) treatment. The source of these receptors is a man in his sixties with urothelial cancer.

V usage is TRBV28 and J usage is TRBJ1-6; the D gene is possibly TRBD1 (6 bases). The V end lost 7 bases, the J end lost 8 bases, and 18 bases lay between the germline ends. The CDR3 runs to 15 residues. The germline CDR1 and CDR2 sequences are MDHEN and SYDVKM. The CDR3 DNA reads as TGTGCCAGCAACGAGGGGGACCATGATTATTCACCCCTCCACTTT. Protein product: CASNEGDHDYSPLHF.

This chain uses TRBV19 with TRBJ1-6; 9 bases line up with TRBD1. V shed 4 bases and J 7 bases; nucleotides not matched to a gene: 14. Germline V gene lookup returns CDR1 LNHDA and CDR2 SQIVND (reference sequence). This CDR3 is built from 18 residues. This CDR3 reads CASSKGAGQGRKNSPLHF. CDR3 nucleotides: TGTGCCAGTAGTAAAGGGGCGGGACAGGGAAGAAAAAATTCACCCCTCCACTTT. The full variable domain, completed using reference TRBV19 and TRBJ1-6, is DGGITQSPKYLFRKEGQNVTLSCEQNLNHDAMYWYRQDPGQGLRLIYYSQIVNDFQKGDIAEGYSVSREKKESFPLTVTSAQKNPTAFYLCASSKGAGQGRKNSPLHFGNGTRLTVT.

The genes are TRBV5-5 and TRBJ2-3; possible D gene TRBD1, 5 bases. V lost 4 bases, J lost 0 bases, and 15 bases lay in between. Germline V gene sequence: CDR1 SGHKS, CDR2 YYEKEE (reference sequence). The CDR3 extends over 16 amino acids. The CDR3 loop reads CASSPQGVRSTDTQYF. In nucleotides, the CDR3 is TGTGCCAGCAGCCCGCAAGGGGTCCGGAGCACAGATACGCAGTATTTT.

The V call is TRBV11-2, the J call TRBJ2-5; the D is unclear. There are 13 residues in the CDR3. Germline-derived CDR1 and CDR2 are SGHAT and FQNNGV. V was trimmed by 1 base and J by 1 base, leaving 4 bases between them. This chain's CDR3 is CASSLGSQETQYF. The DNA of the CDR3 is TGTGCCAGCAGCTTAGGGAGCCAAGAGACCCAGTACTTC.

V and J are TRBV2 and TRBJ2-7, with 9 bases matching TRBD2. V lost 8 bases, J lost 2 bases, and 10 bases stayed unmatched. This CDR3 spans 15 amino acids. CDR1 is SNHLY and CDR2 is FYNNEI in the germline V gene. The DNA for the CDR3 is TGTGCCAGCGGAGAGAGGGGCGGGGGGGCCTACGAGCAGTACTTC. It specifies CASGERGGGAYEQYF.

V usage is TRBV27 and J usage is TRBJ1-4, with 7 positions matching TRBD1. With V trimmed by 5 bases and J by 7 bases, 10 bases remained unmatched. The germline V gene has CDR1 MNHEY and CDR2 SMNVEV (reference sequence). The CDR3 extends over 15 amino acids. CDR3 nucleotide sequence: TGTGCCAGCAGTCCCCTACAGGGGTGGAGTGAAAAACTGTTTTTT. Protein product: CASSPLQGWSEKLFF.

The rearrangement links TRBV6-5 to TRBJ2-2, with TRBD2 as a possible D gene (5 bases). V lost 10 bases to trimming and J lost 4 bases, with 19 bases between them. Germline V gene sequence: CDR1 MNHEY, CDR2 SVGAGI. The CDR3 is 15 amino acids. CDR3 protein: CATQRGNGVTGELFF. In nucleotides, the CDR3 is TGTGCCACTCAAAGAGGGAATGGGGTCACCGGGGAGCTGTTTTTT.

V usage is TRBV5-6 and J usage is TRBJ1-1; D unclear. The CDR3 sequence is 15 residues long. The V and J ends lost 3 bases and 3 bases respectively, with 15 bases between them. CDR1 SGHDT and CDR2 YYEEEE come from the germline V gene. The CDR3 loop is CASSSYRAGDTEAFF. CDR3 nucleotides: TGTGCCAGCAGCTCTTACCGGGCCGGGGACACTGAAGCTTTCTTT.

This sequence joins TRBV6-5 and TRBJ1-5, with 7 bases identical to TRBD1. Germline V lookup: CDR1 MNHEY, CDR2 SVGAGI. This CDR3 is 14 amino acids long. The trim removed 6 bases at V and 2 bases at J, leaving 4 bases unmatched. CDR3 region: CASRRTGGNQPQHF. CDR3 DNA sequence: TGTGCCAGCAGGCGAACAGGGGGCAATCAGCCCCAGCATTTT.

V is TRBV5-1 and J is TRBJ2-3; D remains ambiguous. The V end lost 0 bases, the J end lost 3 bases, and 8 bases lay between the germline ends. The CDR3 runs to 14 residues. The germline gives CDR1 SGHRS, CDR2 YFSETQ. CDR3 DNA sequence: TGCGCCAGCAGCTTGGGCCAGAAAACAGATACGCAGTATTTT. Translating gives CASSLGQKTDTQYF. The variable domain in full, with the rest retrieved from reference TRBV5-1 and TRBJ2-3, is KAGVTQTPRYLIKTRGQQVTLSCSPISGHRSVSWYQQTPGQGLQFLFEYFSETQRNKGNFPGRFSGRQFSNSRSEMNVSTLELGDSALYLCASSLGQKTDTQYFGPGTRLTVL.

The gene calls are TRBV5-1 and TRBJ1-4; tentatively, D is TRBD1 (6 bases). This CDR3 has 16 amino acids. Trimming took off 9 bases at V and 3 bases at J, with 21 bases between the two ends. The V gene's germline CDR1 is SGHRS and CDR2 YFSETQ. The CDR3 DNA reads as TGCGCCAACCCGGACAGAAATCCTACACCTAATGAAAAACTGTTTTTT. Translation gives CANPDRNPTPNEKLFF.

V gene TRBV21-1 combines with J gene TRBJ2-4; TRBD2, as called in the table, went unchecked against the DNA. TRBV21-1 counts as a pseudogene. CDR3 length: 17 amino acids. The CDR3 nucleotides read TGTGCCAGCAGCATTAGATCAATCTGCCGAGCCAAAAACATTCAGTACTTC. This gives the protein CASSIRSICRAKNIQYF.

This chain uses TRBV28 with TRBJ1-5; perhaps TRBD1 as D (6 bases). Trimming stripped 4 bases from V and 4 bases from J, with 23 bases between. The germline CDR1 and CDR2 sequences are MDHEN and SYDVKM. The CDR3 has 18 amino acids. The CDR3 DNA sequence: TGTGCCAGCAGTTCCCACACTAGAGGACCTCAGGGGAATCAGCCCCAGCATTTT. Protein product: CASSSHTRGPQGNQPQHF.

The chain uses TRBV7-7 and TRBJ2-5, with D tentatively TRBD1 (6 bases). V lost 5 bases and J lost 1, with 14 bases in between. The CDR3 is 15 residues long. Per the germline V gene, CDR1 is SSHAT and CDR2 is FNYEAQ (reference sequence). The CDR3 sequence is CASSQGDRIQETQYF. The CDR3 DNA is TGTGCCAGCAGCCAAGGTGACAGGATCCAAGAGACCCAGTACTTC.

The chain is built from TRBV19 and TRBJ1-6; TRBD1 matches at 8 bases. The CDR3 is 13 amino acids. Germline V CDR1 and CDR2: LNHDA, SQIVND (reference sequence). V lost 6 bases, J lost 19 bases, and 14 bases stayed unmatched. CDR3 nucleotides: TGTGCCAGTAGGAAGAGCGACAGGGGTATTCTTCACTTT. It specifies CASRKSDRGILHF.

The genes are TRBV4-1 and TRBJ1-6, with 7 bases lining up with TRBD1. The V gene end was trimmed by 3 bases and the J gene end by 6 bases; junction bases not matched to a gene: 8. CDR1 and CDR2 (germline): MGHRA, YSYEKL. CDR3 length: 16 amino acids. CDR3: CASSQDRGQLNSPLHF. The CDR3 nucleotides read TGCGCCAGCAGCCAGGATCGGGGACAGCTTAATTCACCCCTCCACTTT.

CDR3 in amino acids: CASSLLWGEYTEAFF. In DNA, the CDR3 is TGTGCCAGCAGCTTGTTATGGGGGGAATACACTGAAGCTTTCTTT. The chain joins TRBV5-4 to TRBJ1-1; D perhaps matches TRBD1 (5 bases). The CDR3 runs 15 residues. CDR1 is SGHNT, CDR2 YYREEE, per germline (reference sequence). Trimming took off 1 base at V and 3 bases at J, with 13 bases between the two ends.

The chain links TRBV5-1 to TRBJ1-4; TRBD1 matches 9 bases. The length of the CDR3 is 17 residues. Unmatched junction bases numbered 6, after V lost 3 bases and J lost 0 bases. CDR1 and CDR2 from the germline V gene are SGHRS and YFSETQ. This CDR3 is CASSSGQGTATNEKLFF. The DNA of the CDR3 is TGCGCCAGCAGCTCAGGACAGGGGACCGCAACTAATGAAAAACTGTTTTTT. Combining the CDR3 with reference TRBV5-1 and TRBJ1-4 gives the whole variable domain KAGVTQTPRYLIKTRGQQVTLSCSPISGHRSVSWYQQTPGQGLQFLFEYFSETQRNKGNFPGRFSGRQFSNSRSEMNVSTLELGDSALYLCASSSGQGTATNEKLFFGSGTQLSVL.

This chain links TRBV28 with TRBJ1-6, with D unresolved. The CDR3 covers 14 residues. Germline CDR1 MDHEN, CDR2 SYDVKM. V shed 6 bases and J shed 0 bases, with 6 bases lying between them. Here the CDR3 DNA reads TGTGCCAGCAGAGAGAGCTCCTATAATTCACCCCTCCACTTT. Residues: CASRESSYNSPLHF.

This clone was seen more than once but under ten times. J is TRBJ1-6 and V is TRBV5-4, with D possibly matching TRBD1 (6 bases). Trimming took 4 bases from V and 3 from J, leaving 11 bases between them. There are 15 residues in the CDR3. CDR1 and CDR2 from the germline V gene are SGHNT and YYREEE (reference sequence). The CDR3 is CASSTQGVYNSPLHF. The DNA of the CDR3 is TGTGCCAGCAGCACACAGGGAGTCTATAATTCACCCCTCCACTTT.